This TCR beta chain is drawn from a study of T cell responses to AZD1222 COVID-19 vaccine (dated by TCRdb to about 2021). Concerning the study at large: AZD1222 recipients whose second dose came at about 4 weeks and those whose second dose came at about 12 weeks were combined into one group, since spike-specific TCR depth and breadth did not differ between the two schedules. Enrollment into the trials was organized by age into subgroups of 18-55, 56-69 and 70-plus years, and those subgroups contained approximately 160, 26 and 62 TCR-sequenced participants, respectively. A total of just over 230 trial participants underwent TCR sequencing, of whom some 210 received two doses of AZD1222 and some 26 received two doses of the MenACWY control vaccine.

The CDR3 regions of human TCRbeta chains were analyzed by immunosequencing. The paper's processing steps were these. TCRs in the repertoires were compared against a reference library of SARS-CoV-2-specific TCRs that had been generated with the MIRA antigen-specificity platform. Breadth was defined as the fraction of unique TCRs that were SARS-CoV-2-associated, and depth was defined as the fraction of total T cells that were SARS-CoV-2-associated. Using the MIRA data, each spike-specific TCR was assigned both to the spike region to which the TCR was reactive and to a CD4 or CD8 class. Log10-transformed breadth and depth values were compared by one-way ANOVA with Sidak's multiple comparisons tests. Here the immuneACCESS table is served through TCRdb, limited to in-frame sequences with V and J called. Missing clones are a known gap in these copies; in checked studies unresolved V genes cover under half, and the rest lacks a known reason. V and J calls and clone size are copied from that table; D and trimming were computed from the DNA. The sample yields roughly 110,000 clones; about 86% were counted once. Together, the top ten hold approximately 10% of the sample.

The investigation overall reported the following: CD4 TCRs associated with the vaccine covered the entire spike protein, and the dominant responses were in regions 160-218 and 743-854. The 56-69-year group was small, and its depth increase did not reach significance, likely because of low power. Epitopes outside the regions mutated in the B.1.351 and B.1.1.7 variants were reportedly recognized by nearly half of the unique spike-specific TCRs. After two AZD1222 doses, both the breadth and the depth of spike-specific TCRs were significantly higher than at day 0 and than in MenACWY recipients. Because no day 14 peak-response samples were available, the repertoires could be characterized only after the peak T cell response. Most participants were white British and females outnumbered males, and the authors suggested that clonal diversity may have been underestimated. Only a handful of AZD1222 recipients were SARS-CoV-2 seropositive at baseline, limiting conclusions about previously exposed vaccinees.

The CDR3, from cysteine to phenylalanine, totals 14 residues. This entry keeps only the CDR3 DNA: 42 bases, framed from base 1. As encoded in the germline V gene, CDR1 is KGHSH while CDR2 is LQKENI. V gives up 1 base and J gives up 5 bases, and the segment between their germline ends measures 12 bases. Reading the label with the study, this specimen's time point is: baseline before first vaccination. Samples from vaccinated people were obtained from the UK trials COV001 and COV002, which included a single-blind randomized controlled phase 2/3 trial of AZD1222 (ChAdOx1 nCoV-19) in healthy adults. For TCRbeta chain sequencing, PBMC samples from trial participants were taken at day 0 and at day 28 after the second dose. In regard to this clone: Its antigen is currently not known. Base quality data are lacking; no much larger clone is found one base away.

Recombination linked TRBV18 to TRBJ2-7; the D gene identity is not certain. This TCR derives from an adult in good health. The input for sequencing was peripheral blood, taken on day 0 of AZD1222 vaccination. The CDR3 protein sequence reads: CASSPREPPHEQYF. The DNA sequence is TGTGCCAGCTCACCACGGGAACCTCCCCACGAGCAGTACTTC.